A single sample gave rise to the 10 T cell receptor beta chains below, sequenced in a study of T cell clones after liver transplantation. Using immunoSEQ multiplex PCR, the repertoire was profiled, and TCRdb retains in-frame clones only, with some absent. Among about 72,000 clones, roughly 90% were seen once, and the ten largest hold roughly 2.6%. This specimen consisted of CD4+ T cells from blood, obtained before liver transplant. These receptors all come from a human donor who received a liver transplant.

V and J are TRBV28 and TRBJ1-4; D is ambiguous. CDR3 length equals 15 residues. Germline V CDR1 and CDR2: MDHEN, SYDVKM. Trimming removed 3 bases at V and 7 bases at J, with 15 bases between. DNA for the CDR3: TGTGCCAGCAGTTTCCCCCGAGGAGGCGGTGAAAAACTGTTTTTT. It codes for CASSFPRGGGEKLFF.

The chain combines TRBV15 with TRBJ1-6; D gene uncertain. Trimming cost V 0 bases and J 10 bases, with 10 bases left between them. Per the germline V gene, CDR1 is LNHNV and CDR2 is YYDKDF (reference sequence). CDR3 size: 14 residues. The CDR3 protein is CATSRDPQISPLHF. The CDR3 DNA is TGTGCCACCAGCAGAGACCCTCAGATATCACCCCTCCACTTT.

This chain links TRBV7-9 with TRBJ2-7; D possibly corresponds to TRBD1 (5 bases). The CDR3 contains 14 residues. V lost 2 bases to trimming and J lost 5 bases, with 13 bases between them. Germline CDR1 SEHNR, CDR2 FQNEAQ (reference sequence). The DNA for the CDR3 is TGTGCCAGCAGCTTAAGTGGGGCAGGGCACGAGCAGTACTTC. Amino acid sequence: CASSLSGAGHEQYF. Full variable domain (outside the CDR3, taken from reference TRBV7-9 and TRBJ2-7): DTGVSQNPRHKITKRGQNVTFRCDPISEHNRLYWYRQTLGQGPEFLTYFQNEAQLEKSRLLSDRFSAERPKGSFSTLEIQRTEQGDSAMYLCASSLSGAGHEQYFGPGTRLTVT.

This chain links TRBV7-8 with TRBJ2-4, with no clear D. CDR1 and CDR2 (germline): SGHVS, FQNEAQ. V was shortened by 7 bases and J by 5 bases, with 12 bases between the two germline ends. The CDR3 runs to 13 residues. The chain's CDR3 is CASTRLGENIQYF. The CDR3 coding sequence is TGTGCCAGCACACGGCTGGGCGAAAACATTCAGTACTTC.

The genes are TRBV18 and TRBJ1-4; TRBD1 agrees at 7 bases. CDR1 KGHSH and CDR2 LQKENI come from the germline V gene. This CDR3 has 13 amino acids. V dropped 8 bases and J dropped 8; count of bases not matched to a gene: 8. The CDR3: CASNDRADEKLFF. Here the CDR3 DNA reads TGTGCCAGCAACGACAGGGCGGACGAAAAACTGTTTTTT.

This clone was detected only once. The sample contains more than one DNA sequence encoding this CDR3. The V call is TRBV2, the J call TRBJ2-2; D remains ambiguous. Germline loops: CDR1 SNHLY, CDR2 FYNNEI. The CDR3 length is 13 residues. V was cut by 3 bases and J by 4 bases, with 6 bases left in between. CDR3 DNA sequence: TGTGCCAGCAGTGAGGTGGTCACCGGGGAGCTGTTTTTT. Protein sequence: CASSEVVTGELFF.

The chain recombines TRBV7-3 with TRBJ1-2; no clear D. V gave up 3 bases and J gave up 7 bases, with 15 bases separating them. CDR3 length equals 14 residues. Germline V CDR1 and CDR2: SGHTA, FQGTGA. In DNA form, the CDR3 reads TGTGCCAGCAGCTTGGACGCCGGAGGTAGTGGCTACACCTTC. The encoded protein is CASSLDAGGSGYTF.

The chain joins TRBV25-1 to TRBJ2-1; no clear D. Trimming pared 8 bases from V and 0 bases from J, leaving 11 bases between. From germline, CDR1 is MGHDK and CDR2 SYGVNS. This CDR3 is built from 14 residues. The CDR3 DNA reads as TGTGCCAGCGAAGACTCTTTCTCCTACAATGAGCAGTTCTTC. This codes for CASEDSFSYNEQFF.

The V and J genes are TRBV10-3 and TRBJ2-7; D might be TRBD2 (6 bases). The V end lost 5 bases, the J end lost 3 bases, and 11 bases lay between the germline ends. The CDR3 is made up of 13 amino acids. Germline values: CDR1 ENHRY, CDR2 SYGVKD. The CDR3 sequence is CAISPGLSYEQYF. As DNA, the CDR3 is TGTGCCATCAGTCCGGGACTTAGCTACGAGCAGTACTTC.

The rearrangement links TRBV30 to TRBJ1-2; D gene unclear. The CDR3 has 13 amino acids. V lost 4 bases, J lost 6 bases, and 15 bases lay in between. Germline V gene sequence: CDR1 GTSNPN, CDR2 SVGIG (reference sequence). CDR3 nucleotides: TGTGCCTGGAATTGGCAGAGGCTGAATGGCTACACCTTC. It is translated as CAWNWQRLNGYTF.